Listed below are T cell receptor beta chains from one sample, sequenced in a study of blood T cell repertoires in COVID-19. TCRdb's copy holds only in-frame clones and misses some; the assay was immunoSEQ multiplex PCR. Among some 250,000 clones listed, 75% to 90% were seen once. The specimen sequenced was peripheral blood. The receptors come from a man younger than 40 with active or convalescent COVID-19. CDR3s include the opening cysteine and the closing phenylalanine or tryptophan. The order of the fields is CDR3 DNA, CDR3 protein, J gene, V gene, clone size, D gene. A D gene is named only where the DNA matches it firmly. Clone size, where shown, is once, few, many, or a class for clones that have expanded.

TGTGCCAGCTCACCACCAGTAGCAGATACGCAGTATTTT,CASSPPVADTQYF,TRBJ2-3,TRBV18,.,.
TGTGCCAGCAGCTTAGCTAGCGGGGGGGCCGCCGAGCAGTTCTTC,CASSLASGGAAEQFF,TRBJ2-1,TRBV7-9,.,TRBD2
TGTGCCAGCTCACAGGGGACAGGGGGTTCCTACGAGCAGTACTTC,CASSQGTGGSYEQYF,TRBJ2-7,TRBV18,.,TRBD1
TGTGCCAGCAGCGGATCGACAGGCACAGATACGCAGTATTTT,CASSGSTGTDTQYF,TRBJ2-3,TRBV7-9,.,.
TGTGCCAGCAGCGTAGGAGGGGGCACCTACGAGCAGTACTTC,CASSVGGGTYEQYF,TRBJ2-7,TRBV9,once,TRBD1
TGCGCCAGCAGCCGACTGGAAGGACAGTTGGATGGCTACACCTTC,CASSRLEGQLDGYTF,TRBJ1-2,TRBV5-1,few,.
TGTGCCACCGGACAGGCCGTCACGCAGTTCTTC,CATGQAVTQFF,TRBJ2-1,TRBV19,once,TRBD1
TGTGCCAGCAGCTCTGACATTCGGAATTCACCCCTCCACTTT,CASSSDIRNSPLHF,TRBJ1-6,TRBV7-8,.,.
TGTGCCAGCAGCCCCTGGGGGGACAGTTCTAACTATGGCTACACCTTC,CASSPWGDSSNYGYTF,TRBJ1-2,TRBV5-4,.,TRBD1
TGCAGCGCTCGACTAGCCGACACCGGGGAGCTGTTTTTT,CSARLADTGELFF,TRBJ2-2,TRBV29-1,.,TRBD2
TGTGCCAGCTCCCCGACCGAGCGAATCTCCTACAATGAGCAGTTCTTC,CASSPTERISYNEQFF,TRBJ2-1,TRBV18,.,.
TGTGCCAGCAGCTTACTGTTAGCGGGGGGGCCTTTTGTTCCCGGGGAGCTGTTTTTT,CASSLLLAGGPFVPGELFF,TRBJ2-2,TRBV7-8,.,TRBD2
TGTGCCAGCAGCTTAAAGGGGGTTTGGGGCAATTCACCCCTCCACTTT,CASSLKGVWGNSPLHF,TRBJ1-6,TRBV7-9,.,.
TGCGCCAGCAGTGAGGGACTAGCTAGCACAGATACGCAGTATTTT,CASSEGLASTDTQYF,TRBJ2-3,TRBV10-1,.,TRBD2
TGTGCCAGCAGTGACTTACCGGGACAGGGGACAGATACGCAGTATTTT,CASSDLPGQGTDTQYF,TRBJ2-3,TRBV6-1,.,TRBD1
TGTGCCAGCAGCTTAACTAAGGCAGATACGCAGTATTTT,CASSLTKADTQYF,TRBJ2-3,TRBV7-2,.,.
TGTGCCAGCAGCCAGCCCGACAGAAATCAAGAGACCCAGTACTTC,CASSQPDRNQETQYF,TRBJ2-5,TRBV3-1/TRBV3-2,.,.
TGTGCCAGCAGCCCCCAGGACTGGGGGGGAGCTGATAATGAAAAACTGTTTTTT,CASSPQDWGGADNEKLFF,TRBJ1-4,TRBV6-2/TRBV6-3,.,.
TGTGCCAGCTCACCAGCCCAACGGCGGGGCCGTAGTGAAGAGACCCAGTACTTC,CASSPAQRRGRSEETQYF,TRBJ2-5,TRBV18,once,.
TGTGCTAGTAACCTCCATCCCGGAGAGGAAAAACTGTTTTTT,CASNLHPGEEKLFF,TRBJ1-4,TRBV2,.,.
TGTGCCTGGAGTGTAGGTCTATTTGCGGGGAGCTACGAGCAGTACTTC,CAWSVGLFAGSYEQYF,TRBJ2-7,TRBV30,.,.
TGTGCCCTCGGGGGATGGGTGAGCTCCTACAATGAGCAGTTCTTC,CALGGWVSSYNEQFF,TRBJ2-1,TRBV30,.,.
TGCGCCAGCAGCTTGGGTAGCGGGGCTAGCTCCTACGAGCAGTACTTC,CASSLGSGASSYEQYF,TRBJ2-7,TRBV5-1,.,TRBD2
TGTGCCTGGAGTCGACAGCACAATGAGCAGTTCTTC,CAWSRQHNEQFF,TRBJ2-1,TRBV30,once,.
TGCGCCAGCAGCCTACTAACAATGGACAGGCCCTCTGGAAACACCATATATTTT,CASSLLTMDRPSGNTIYF,TRBJ1-3,TRBV5-1,.,TRBD1
TGTGCCAGCAGCCTGGACAGGGAGGACCAGCCCCAGCATTTT,CASSLDREDQPQHF,TRBJ1-5,TRBV7-8,.,TRBD1
TGTGCCAGCAGCACCGACAGGGGAACCTACAATGAGCAGTTCTTC,CASSTDRGTYNEQFF,TRBJ2-1,TRBV6-5,.,TRBD1
TGTGCCAGCAGCTTAAGGGGGTCTGGAAACACCATATATTTT,CASSLRGSGNTIYF,TRBJ1-3,TRBV5-4,.,.
TGCAGTGCTAGTGATATCCTAGGCGGGGGGGCGACGGAGACCCAGTACTTC,CSASDILGGGATETQYF,TRBJ2-5,TRBV20-1,.,TRBD2
TGTGCCAGCAGTACAATGAACACTGAAGCTTTCTTT,CASSTMNTEAFF,TRBJ1-1,TRBV6-5,.,.
TGTGCCTGGGAAAAGGGACAGGGCTATGGCTACACCTTC,CAWEKGQGYGYTF,TRBJ1-2,TRBV30,.,TRBD1
TGTGCCAGCAGCTTCGGGGTAGGAAGGGGGACTGAAGCTTTCTTT,CASSFGVGRGTEAFF,TRBJ1-1,TRBV11-3,.,.
TGTGCCAGCAGTCCCCGGGACAGTGATAATTCACCCCTCCACTTT,CASSPRDSDNSPLHF,TRBJ1-6,TRBV6-4,.,TRBD1
TGTGCCAGCAGTTTAGGAATTCCGGGGGGGCTGTCCCACGAGCAGTACTTC,CASSLGIPGGLSHEQYF,TRBJ2-7,TRBV27,.,TRBD2
TGTGCCAGCAGTCCCGCGGGGACAGATACGCAGTATTTT,CASSPAGTDTQYF,TRBJ2-3,TRBV12-3/TRBV12-4,.,.
TGTGCCAGCAGTGAAACAGGGTTGGGGAACACTGAAGCTTTCTTT,CASSETGLGNTEAFF,TRBJ1-1,TRBV6-1,.,.
TGTGCCAGCAGTTTAGAGCGGGGGTCCGCGGGGGAGCTGTTTTTT,CASSLERGSAGELFF,TRBJ2-2,TRBV6-6,.,TRBD2
TGTGCCAGCAGCTTAGATCGACGGGGGGATGAGCAGTTCTTC,CASSLDRRGDEQFF,TRBJ2-1,TRBV11-3,.,TRBD2
TGTGCCAGCAGCATGGACAGGCACACTGAAGCTTTCTTT,CASSMDRHTEAFF,TRBJ1-1,TRBV2,.,TRBD1
TGTGCCAGCTCACGAGGGGGCGCTCAAAACGAGCAGTACTTC,CASSRGGAQNEQYF,TRBJ2-7,TRBV18,.,TRBD1
TGTGCCAGCGGTTGGGCGTATAATTCACCCCTCCACTTT,CASGWAYNSPLHF,TRBJ1-6,TRBV6-5,.,.
TGTGCCAGCAGCTTCACAGGGTCCTACAATGAGCAGTTCTTC,CASSFTGSYNEQFF,TRBJ2-1,TRBV11-3,.,.
TGTGCCAGCAGTGAAATACAGGGTTTTGGAAACACCATATATTTT,CASSEIQGFGNTIYF,TRBJ1-3,TRBV2,.,.
TGTGCCAGCAGCCAGAGGACAGAAAAGAACACTGAAGCTTTCTTT,CASSQRTEKNTEAFF,TRBJ1-1,TRBV7-9,.,.
TGTGCCAGCAGCCGTGACATGGAAATGACCTACGAGCAGTACTTC,CASSRDMEMTYEQYF,TRBJ2-7,TRBV7-8,.,.
TGCGCCAGCAGCTTGGAGCCAGGGAACACTGAAGCTTTCTTT,CASSLEPGNTEAFF,TRBJ1-1,TRBV5-1,.,.
TGTGCCAGTAGTCCGTCCGGACTAGCTCTTTTTCGGGATACGCAGTATTTT,CASSPSGLALFRDTQYF,TRBJ2-3,TRBV19,.,TRBD2
TGCGCCAGCAGTATTAGGTTTGAGGATGCTAATGAAAAACTGTTTTTT,CASSIRFEDANEKLFF,TRBJ1-4,TRBV5-1,.,.
TGTGCCAGCTCACCTACCTTGGACAGGGGTTTCACTGAAGCTTTCTTT,CASSPTLDRGFTEAFF,TRBJ1-1,TRBV18,few,TRBD1
TGTGCCATCAGTGAGCGGGGGGCTAGCACAGATACGCAGTATTTT,CAISERGASTDTQYF,TRBJ2-3,TRBV10-3,.,.
TGTGCCAGCAGCCGACAGGGACTTGGAGAAAAACTGTTTTTT,CASSRQGLGEKLFF,TRBJ1-4,TRBV11-2,.,TRBD1
TGCGTCAGCAGCCAGGAGGCGACCCAGTACTTC,CVSSQEATQYF,TRBJ2-5,TRBV5-1,.,.
TGTGCCAGCAGCCGAGGTGGAGCTAACTATGGCTACACCTTC,CASSRGGANYGYTF,TRBJ1-2,TRBV5-6,.,.
TGTGCCAGCAGCTTATTTGGAGGGGCGCACTATGGCTACACCTTC,CASSLFGGAHYGYTF,TRBJ1-2,TRBV7-2,.,.
TGCGCCAGCAGCCTCGGGGCGGGATACACTGAAGCTTTCTTT,CASSLGAGYTEAFF,TRBJ1-1,TRBV4-3,once,.
TGTGCCAGCAGTCCCGGCCGGACAGGAACAAACACTGAAGCTTTCTTT,CASSPGRTGTNTEAFF,TRBJ1-1,TRBV11-2,.,TRBD1
TGTGCCAGCAGCTTCACTTACGAGGGACACTTGAACACCGGGGAGCTGTTTTTT,CASSFTYEGHLNTGELFF,TRBJ2-2,TRBV7-8,.,.
TGTGCCAGCAGTTCAGGGGCAGAAGAGACCCAGTACTTC,CASSSGAEETQYF,TRBJ2-5,TRBV7-9,.,.